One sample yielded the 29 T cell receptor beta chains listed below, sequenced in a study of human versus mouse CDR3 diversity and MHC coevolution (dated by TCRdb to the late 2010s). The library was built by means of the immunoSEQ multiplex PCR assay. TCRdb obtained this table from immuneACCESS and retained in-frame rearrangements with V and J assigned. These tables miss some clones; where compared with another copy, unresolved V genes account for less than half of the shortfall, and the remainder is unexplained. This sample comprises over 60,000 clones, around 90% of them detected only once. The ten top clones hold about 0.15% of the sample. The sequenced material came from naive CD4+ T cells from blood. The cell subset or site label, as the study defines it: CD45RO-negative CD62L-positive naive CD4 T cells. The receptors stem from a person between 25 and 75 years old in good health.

The CDR3 DNA is TGTGCCTGGAGTGTACTGGGGGCAGCTTTCTTT. It translates to CAWSVLGAAFF. The chain links TRBV30 to TRBJ1-1; D might be TRBD1 (6 bases). V lost 0 bases and J lost 10, with 9 bases in between. The germline CDR1 and CDR2 sequences are GTSNPN and SVGIG (reference sequence). The length of the CDR3 is 11 residues.

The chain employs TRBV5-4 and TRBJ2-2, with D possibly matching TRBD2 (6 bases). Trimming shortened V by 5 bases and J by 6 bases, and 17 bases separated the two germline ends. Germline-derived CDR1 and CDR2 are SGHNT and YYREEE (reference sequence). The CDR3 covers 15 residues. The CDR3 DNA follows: TGTGCCAGCAGATGGGACTCAGGCCCGTCCGGGGAGCTGTTTTTT. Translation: CASRWDSGPSGELFF. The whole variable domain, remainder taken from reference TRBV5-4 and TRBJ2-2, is ETGVTQSPTHLIKTRGQQVTLRCSSQSGHNTVSWYQQALGQGPQFIFQYYREEENGRGNFPPRFSGLQFPNYSSELNVNALELDDSALYLCASRWDSGPSGELFFGEGSRLTVL.

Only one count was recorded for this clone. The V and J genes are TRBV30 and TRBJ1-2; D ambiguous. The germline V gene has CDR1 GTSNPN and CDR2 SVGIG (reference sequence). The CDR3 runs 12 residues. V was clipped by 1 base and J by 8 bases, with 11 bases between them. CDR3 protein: CAWSGSSFGYTF. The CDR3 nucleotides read TGTGCCTGGAGTGGGTCCAGTTTCGGCTACACCTTC.

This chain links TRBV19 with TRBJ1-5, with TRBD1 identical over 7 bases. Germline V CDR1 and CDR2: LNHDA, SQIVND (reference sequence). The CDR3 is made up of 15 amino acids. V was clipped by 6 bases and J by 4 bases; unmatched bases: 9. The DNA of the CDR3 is TGTGCCAGTAGCGAAACAGGGGATGGGAATCAGCCCCAGCATTTT. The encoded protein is CASSETGDGNQPQHF.

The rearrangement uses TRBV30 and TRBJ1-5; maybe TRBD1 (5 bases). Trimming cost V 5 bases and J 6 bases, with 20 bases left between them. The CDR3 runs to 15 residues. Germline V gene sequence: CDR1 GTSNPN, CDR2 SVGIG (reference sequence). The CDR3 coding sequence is TGTGCCTGGGTGGTGGTCGGTGGCGGGGGTCAGCCCCAGCATTTT. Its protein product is CAWVVVGGGGQPQHF.

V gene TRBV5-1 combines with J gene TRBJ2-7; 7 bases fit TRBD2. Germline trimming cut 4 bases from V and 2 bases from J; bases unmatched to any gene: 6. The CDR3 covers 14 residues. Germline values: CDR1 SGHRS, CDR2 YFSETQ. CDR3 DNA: TGCGCCAGCAGCGGTAGCGGGCCGACCTACGAGCAGTACTTC. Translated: CASSGSGPTYEQYF.

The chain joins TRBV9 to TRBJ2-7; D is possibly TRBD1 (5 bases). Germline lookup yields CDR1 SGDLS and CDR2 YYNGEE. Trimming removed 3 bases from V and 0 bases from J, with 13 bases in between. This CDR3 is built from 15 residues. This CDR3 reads CASSAQDRFSYEQYF. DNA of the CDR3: TGTGCCAGCAGCGCCCAAGACAGATTCTCCTACGAGCAGTACTTC.

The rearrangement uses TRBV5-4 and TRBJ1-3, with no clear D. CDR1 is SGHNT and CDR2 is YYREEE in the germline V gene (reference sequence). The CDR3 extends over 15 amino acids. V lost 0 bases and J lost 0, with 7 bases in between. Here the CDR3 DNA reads TGTGCCAGCAGCTTGGCTGGGAGCTCTGGAAACACCATATATTTT. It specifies CASSLAGSSGNTIYF.

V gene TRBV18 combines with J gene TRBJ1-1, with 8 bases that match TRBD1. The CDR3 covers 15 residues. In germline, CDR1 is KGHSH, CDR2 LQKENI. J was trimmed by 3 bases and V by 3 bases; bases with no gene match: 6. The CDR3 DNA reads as TGTGCCAGCTCACCGGCAGGGGGCAAGGACACTGAAGCTTTCTTT. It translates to CASSPAGGKDTEAFF.

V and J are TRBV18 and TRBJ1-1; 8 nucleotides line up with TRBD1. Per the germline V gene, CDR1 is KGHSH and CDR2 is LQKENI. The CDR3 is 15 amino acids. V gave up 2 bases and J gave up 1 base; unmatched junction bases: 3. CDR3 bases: TGTGCCAGCTCACCAATCGGGACAGGGAACACTGAAGCTTTCTTT. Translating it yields CASSPIGTGNTEAFF.

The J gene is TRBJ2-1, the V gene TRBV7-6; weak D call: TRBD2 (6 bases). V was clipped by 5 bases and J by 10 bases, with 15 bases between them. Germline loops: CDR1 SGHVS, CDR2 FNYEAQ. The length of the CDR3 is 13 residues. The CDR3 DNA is TGTGCCAGCAGCCCCCGACCTGGAGGGGAGCAGTTCTTC. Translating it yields CASSPRPGGEQFF.

Here the CDR3 DNA reads TGTGCCACCCAAACTAGCGGGGGTTTTGCAGATACGCAGTATTTT. Protein: CATQTSGGFADTQYF. This sequence joins TRBV27 and TRBJ2-3; 11 bases line up with TRBD2. The V and J ends lost 10 bases and 4 bases, in that order; junction bases with no gene match: 10. The CDR3 is 15 amino acids. Germline CDR1 MNHEY, CDR2 SMNVEV (reference sequence).

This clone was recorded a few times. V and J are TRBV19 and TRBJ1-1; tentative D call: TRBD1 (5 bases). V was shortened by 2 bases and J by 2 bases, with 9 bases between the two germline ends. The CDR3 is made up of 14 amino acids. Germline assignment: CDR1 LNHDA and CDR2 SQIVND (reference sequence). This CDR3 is CASSIFTGNTEAFF. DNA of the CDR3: TGTGCCAGTAGTATATTTACAGGTAACACTGAAGCTTTCTTT.

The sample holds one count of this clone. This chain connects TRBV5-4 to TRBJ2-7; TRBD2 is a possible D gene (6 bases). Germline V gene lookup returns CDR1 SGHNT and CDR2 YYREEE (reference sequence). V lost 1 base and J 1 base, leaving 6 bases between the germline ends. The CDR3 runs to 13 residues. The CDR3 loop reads CASSLRGSYEQYF. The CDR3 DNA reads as TGTGCCAGCAGCTTGCGGGGGTCCTACGAGCAGTACTTC.

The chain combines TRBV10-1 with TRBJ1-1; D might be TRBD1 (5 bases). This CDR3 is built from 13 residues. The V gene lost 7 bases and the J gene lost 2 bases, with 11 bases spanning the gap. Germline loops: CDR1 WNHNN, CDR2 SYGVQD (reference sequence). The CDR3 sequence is CASNKDSNTEAFF. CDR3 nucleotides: TGCGCCAGCAATAAAGACAGTAACACTGAAGCTTTCTTT.

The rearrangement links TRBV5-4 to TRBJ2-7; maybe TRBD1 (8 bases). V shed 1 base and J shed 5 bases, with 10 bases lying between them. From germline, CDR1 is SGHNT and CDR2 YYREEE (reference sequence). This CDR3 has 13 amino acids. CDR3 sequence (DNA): TGTGCCAGCAGCTTGACAGGGGGGGACGAGCAGTACTTC. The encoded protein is CASSLTGGDEQYF. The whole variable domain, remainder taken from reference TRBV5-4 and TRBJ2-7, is ETGVTQSPTHLIKTRGQQVTLRCSSQSGHNTVSWYQQALGQGPQFIFQYYREEENGRGNFPPRFSGLQFPNYSSELNVNALELDDSALYLCASSLTGGDEQYFGPGTRLTVT.

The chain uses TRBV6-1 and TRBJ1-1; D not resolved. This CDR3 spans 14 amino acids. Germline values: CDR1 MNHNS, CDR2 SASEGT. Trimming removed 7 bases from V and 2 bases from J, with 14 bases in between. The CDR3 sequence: CASIKPGSNTEAFF. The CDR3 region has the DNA TGTGCCAGCATCAAGCCGGGGTCTAACACTGAAGCTTTCTTT.

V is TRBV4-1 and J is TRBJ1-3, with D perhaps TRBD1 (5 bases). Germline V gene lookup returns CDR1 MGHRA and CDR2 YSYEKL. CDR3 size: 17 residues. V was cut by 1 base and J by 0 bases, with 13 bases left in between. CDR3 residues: CASSQVGRARSGNTIYF. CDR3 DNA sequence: TGCGCCAGCAGCCAAGTCGGCAGGGCGCGCTCTGGAAACACCATATATTTT.

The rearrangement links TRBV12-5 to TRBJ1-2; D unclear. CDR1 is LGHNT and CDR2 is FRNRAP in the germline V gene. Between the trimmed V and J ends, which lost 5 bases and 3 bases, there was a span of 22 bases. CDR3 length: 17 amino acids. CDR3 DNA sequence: TGTGCTAGTGGTCCGACCTCTACCCCACCGGCGGACTATGGCTACACCTTC. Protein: CASGPTSTPPADYGYTF.

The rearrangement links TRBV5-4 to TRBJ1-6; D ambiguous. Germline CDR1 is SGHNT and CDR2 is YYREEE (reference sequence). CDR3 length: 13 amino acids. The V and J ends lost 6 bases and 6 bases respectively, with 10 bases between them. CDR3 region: CASTQALNSPLHF. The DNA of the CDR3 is TGTGCCAGCACCCAAGCACTTAATTCACCCCTCCACTTT.

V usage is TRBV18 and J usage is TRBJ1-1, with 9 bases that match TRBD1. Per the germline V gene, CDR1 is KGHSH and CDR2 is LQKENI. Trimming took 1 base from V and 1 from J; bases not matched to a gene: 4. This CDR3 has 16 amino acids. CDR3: CASSPRGQGPNTEAFF. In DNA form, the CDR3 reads TGTGCCAGCTCACCACGGGGACAGGGACCGAACACTGAAGCTTTCTTT.

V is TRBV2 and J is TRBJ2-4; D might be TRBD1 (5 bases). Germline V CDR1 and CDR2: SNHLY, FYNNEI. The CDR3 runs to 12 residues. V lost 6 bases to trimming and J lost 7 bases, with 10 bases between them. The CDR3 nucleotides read TGTGCCAGCAGCACACAGGAGAACATTCAGTACTTC. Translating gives CASSTQENIQYF.

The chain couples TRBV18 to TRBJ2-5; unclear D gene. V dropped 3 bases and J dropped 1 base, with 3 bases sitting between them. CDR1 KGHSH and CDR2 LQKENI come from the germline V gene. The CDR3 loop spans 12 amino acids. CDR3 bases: TGTGCCAGCTCACCGGCCCAAGAGACCCAGTACTTC. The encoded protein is CASSPAQETQYF.

CDR3 residues: CASSGEGPEAFF. CDR3 nucleotides: TGTGCCAGCAGTGGGGAGGGGCCTGAAGCTTTCTTT. This chain connects TRBV2 to TRBJ1-1; TRBD1 might be the D (5 bases). V was pared by 4 bases and J by 6 bases, with 9 bases between. CDR1 SNHLY and CDR2 FYNNEI come from the germline V gene. There are 12 residues in the CDR3.

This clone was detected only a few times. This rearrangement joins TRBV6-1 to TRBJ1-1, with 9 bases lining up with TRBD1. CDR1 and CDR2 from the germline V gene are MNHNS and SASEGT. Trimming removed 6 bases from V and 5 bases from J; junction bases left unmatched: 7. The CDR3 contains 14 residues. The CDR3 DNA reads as TGTGCCAGCAGGACACAGGGGGCGCTGACTGAAGCTTTCTTT. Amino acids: CASRTQGALTEAFF.

The CDR3 reads CATTDSSGANVLTF. CDR3 nucleotide sequence: TGTGCCACCACGGACAGCTCTGGGGCCAACGTCCTGACTTTC. The chain combines TRBV19 with TRBJ2-6; D possibly corresponds to TRBD1 (6 bases). The V end lost 10 bases, the J end lost 0 bases, and 10 bases lay between the germline ends. This CDR3 region has 14 residues. Germline V gene data show CDR1 as LNHDA and CDR2 as SQIVND (reference sequence).

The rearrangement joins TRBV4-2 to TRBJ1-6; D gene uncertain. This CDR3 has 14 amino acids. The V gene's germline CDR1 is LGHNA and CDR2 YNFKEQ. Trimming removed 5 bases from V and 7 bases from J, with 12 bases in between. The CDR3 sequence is CASSKNTVNSPLHF. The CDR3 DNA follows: TGTGCCAGCAGCAAAAATACGGTAAATTCACCCCTCCACTTT.

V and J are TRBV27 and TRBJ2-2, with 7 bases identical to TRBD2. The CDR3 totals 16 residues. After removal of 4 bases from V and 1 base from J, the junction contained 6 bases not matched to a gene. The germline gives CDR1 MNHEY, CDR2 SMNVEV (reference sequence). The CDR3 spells CASSSMGGRNTGELFF. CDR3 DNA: TGTGCCAGCAGTTCCATGGGCGGGAGGAACACCGGGGAGCTGTTTTTT.

In DNA form, the CDR3 reads TGTGCCAGCAGTTTAGAGTTAGATCCCTACGAGCAGTACTTC. Amino acid sequence: CASSLELDPYEQYF. The chain joins TRBV28 to TRBJ2-7; no clear D gene. The CDR3 spans 14 residues. V gave up 2 bases and J gave up 2 bases, with 10 bases separating them. Germline CDR1 MDHEN, CDR2 SYDVKM.